The TCR beta chain described here comes from a study of CD8 T cells in ankylosing spondylitis. Study-wide points: Significant enrichment of disease-linked clones was reported in matched ankylosing spondylitis synovial fluid.

In TCRdb, the 5' RACE reads were re-called with MiXCR into one record per CDR3 protein. Of 150,000 to 200,000 distinct CDR3 sequences in the sample, 11% were seen once. This clonotype was seen ten or more times. The target antigen is unknown. Germline CDR1 reads SNHLY; CDR2 reads FYNNEI. CDR3 length equals 14 residues. The V and J ends lost 7 bases and 9 bases, in that order; junction bases with no gene match: 10. What was sequenced was blood, either unsorted or a sorted T cell fraction (not recorded which). This clonotype was sampled from a male donor with ankylosing spondylitis or in good health (not recorded which). The V call is TRBV2, the J call TRBJ1-5; TRBD1 matches at 9 bases. The CDR3 region is CASTSGTGWAPQHF. The DNA for the CDR3 is TGTGCCAGCACCTCCGGGACAGGGTGGGCGCCCCAGCATTTT.